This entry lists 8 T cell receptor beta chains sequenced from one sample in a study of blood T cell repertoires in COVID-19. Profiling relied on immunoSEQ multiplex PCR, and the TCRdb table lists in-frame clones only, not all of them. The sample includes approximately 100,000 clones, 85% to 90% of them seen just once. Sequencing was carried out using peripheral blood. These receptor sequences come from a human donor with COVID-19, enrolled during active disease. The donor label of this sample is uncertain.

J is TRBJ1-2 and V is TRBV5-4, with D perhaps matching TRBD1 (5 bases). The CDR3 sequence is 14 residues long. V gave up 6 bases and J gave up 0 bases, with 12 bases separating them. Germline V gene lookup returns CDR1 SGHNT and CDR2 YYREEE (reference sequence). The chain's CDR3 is CASTPGGSNYGYTF. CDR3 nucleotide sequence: TGTGCCAGCACCCCCGGGGGATCTAACTATGGCTACACCTTC.

The CDR3 DNA sequence: TGTGCCAGCAGCCGGACGGGAGAAAAACTGTTTTTT. As protein: CASSRTGEKLFF. The J gene is TRBJ1-4, the V gene TRBV3-1 (or the pseudogene TRBV3-2); D uncertain. The CDR3 extends over 12 amino acids. Trimming shortened V by 4 bases and J by 8 bases, and 8 bases separated the two germline ends. CDR1 and CDR2 (germline): LGHDT, YNNKEL (reference sequence).

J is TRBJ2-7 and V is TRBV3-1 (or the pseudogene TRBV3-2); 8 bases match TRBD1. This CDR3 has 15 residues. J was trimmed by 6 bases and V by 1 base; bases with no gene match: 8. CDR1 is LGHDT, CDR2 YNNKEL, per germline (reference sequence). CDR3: CASSQGYRQGLEQYF. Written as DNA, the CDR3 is TGTGCCAGCAGCCAAGGGTATCGACAGGGGCTCGAGCAGTACTTC.

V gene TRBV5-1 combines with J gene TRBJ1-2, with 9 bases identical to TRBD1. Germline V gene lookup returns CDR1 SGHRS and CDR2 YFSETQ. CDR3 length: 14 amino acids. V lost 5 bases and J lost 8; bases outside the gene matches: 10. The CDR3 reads CASRDRGGWKGYTF. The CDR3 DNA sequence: TGCGCCAGCAGGGACAGGGGAGGGTGGAAGGGCTACACCTTC.

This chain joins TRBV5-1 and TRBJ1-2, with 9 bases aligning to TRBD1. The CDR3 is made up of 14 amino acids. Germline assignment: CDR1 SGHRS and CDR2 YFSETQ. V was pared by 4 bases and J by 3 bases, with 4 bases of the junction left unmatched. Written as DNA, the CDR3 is TGCGCCAGCAGCGAGGGACAGGGAGACTATGGCTACACCTTC. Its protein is CASSEGQGDYGYTF.

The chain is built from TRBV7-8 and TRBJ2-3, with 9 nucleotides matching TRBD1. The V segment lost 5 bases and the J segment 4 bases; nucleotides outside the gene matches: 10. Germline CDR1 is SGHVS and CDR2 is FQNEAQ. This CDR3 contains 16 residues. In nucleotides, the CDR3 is TGTGCCAGCAGCCTCGGACCGGGACAGGGCGCAGATACGCAGTATTTT. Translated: CASSLGPGQGADTQYF.

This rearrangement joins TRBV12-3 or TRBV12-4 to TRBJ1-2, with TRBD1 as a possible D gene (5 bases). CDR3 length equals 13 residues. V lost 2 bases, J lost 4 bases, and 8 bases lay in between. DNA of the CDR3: TGTGCCAGCAGTTTAAGACAGCCCTATGGCTACACCTTC. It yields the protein CASSLRQPYGYTF.

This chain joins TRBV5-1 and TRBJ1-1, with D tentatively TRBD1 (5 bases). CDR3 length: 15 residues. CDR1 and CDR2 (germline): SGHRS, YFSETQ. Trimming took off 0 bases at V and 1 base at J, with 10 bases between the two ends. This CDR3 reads CASSLEGRENTEAFF. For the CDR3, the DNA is TGCGCCAGCAGCTTGGAAGGCAGGGAGAACACTGAAGCTTTCTTT.